This T cell receptor beta chain derives from a study of T cell responses to AZD1222 COVID-19 vaccine. Study information: Timing groups of about 4 and about 12 weeks for second doses were pooled. Findings and caveats of the study: Variant regions that are unmutated are reportedly the target of nearly half of spike-specific TCRs. Receipt of two AZD1222 doses was followed by a rise in Spike-specific TCR breadth and depth. The donor cohort was predominantly white British with a female majority, and clonal diversity may have been underestimated.

Some clones are missing from TCRdb's copy, which holds only in-frame ones; the method was immunoSEQ multiplex PCR. The sample has approximately 100,000 clones; roughly nine tenths are singletons. On this clone: The target antigen is unknown.

This CDR3 has 17 amino acids. V lost 4 bases and J 0 bases, leaving 18 bases between the germline ends. From germline, CDR1 is LGHNA and CDR2 YNFKEQ. This chain uses TRBV4-2 with TRBJ1-2, with D tentatively TRBD1 (5 bases). This material consisted of peripheral blood, taken on day 0 of AZD1222 vaccination. This receptor was taken from an adult in good health. The CDR3 DNA reads TGTGCCAGCAGCCCTCAGGGAGGGATTGGGGCTAACTATGGCTACACCTTC. This gives the protein CASSPQGGIGANYGYTF.